A selection of T cell receptor beta chains follows, all from one sample in a study of blood T cells in healthy people across ages. TCRdb independently ran MiXCR on the 5' RACE reads; one entry per CDR3 protein. This table holds more than 550,000 distinct CDR3 sequences, 22% found once. Sequencing was carried out using blood. These receptors originate from a man aged 65 to 79 in good health. Both conserved end residues are part of each CDR3. Each record gives: V gene, D gene, clone size, J gene, CDR3 protein, CDR3 DNA. D genes are given only for firm matches. A clone size is listed for some rows: how often the clone was seen (once, few, many), or a class if it is expanded.

V: TRBV7-8
D: NA
size: few
J: TRBJ2-1
CDR3: CASSFVGRHEQFF
DNA: TGTGCCAGCAGCTTTGTTGGGCGGCATGAGCAGTTCTTC

V: TRBV2
D: NA
size: many
J: TRBJ1-5
CDR3: CASSPEGSNQPQHF
DNA: TGTGCCAGCAGTCCAGAAGGCAGCAATCAGCCCCAGCATTTT

V: TRBV19
D: TRBD1
size: NA
J: TRBJ1-2
CDR3: CASSTTGTNYGYTF
DNA: TGTGCCAGTAGTACGACAGGGACCAACTATGGCTACACCTTC

V: TRBV29-1
D: TRBD2
size: NA
J: TRBJ2-5
CDR3: CSVTDTSDQETQYF
DNA: TGCAGCGTTACGGACACTAGCGACCAAGAGACCCAGTACTTC

V: TRBV5-1
D: NA
size: NA
J: TRBJ2-7
CDR3: CASSLATPRVYEQYF
DNA: TGCGCCAGCAGCTTGGCTACCCCGAGGGTCTACGAGCAGTACTTC

V: TRBV2
D: NA
size: few
J: TRBJ2-1
CDR3: CASRTRAMYNEQFF
DNA: TGTGCCAGCCGGACAAGGGCCATGTACAATGAGCAGTTCTTC

V: TRBV2
D: NA
size: few
J: TRBJ2-1
CDR3: CASSEKTGYYNEQFF
DNA: TGTGCCAGCAGTGAAAAAACAGGGTACTACAATGAGCAGTTCTTC

V: TRBV6-2/TRBV6-3
D: NA
size: NA
J: TRBJ2-1
CDR3: CASLPGGGADSYNEQFF
DNA: TGTGCCAGCCTTCCGGGTGGCGGGGCCGACTCCTACAATGAGCAGTTCTTC

V: TRBV6-6
D: TRBD2
size: few
J: TRBJ2-6
CDR3: CASSPTSGTYSGANVLTF
DNA: TGTGCCAGCAGCCCCACTAGCGGGACGTACTCTGGGGCCAACGTCCTGACTTTC

V: TRBV28
D: NA
size: few
J: TRBJ2-7
CDR3: CASRSRASGEQYF
DNA: TGTGCCAGCAGGTCCCGGGCCTCAGGAGAGCAGTACTTC

V: TRBV4-1
D: NA
size: few
J: TRBJ2-5
CDR3: CASSQDRVTWETQYF
DNA: TGCGCCAGCAGCCAAGATCGGGTAACGTGGGAGACCCAGTACTTC

V: TRBV20-1
D: TRBD2
size: few
J: TRBJ2-3
CDR3: CSAFPPPGLGGTQYF
DNA: TGCAGTGCCTTTCCTCCTCCGGGACTGGGAGGGACGCAGTATTTT

V: TRBV19
D: NA
size: NA
J: TRBJ1-1
CDR3: CASTPDRNTEAFF
DNA: TGTGCCAGTACTCCGGACAGGAACACTGAAGCTTTCTTT

V: TRBV7-9
D: NA
size: few
J: TRBJ2-1
CDR3: CASSLEGGEQFF
DNA: TGTGCCAGCAGCTTAGAGGGCGGTGAGCAGTTCTTC

V: TRBV12-3/TRBV12-4
D: NA
size: few
J: TRBJ1-6
CDR3: CASRVSYNSPLHF
DNA: TGTGCCAGCAGAGTTTCTTATAATTCACCCCTCCACTTT

V: TRBV6-6
D: NA
size: NA
J: TRBJ2-3
CDR3: CASSYRGPDTQYF
DNA: TGTGCCAGCAGTTACAGGGGCCCAGATACGCAGTATTTT

V: TRBV11-3
D: TRBD2
size: few
J: TRBJ2-1
CDR3: CASSPLNRLAGTGEQFF
DNA: TGTGCCAGCAGCCCGTTAAATCGACTAGCGGGGACCGGTGAGCAGTTCTTC

V: TRBV4-2
D: NA
size: few
J: TRBJ2-5
CDR3: CASSADSMETQYF
DNA: TGTGCCAGCAGCGCGGATAGCATGGAGACCCAGTACTTC

V: TRBV12-3/TRBV12-4
D: NA
size: NA
J: TRBJ1-2
CDR3: CASSRGSRSGYTF
DNA: TGCGCCAGCAGCAGGGGATCTCGAAGTGGCTACACCTTC

V: TRBV3-1
D: TRBD1
size: few
J: TRBJ1-2
CDR3: CASSHRDRVYYGYTF
DNA: TGTGCCAGCAGCCACCGGGACAGGGTATACTATGGCTACACCTTC

V: TRBV12-3/TRBV12-4
D: TRBD1
size: NA
J: TRBJ1-6
CDR3: CASRSVGQGGSGSPLHF
DNA: TGTGCCAGCAGATCGGTGGGACAGGGTGGTTCAGGATCACCCCTCCACTTT

V: TRBV20-1
D: NA
size: few
J: TRBJ1-6
CDR3: CSARGGSTLAYNSPLHF
DNA: TGCAGTGCTAGAGGGGGCTCCACCCTAGCTTATAATTCACCCCTCCACTTT

V: TRBV12-3/TRBV12-4
D: NA
size: NA
J: TRBJ1-1
CDR3: CASSYQQRATEAFF
DNA: TGTGCCAGCAGTTACCAGCAGCGGGCGACTGAAGCTTTCTTT

V: TRBV29-1
D: TRBD2
size: few
J: TRBJ2-3
CDR3: CSVVGGTSGRFADTQYF
DNA: TGCAGCGTTGTGGGGGGAACTAGCGGGAGGTTTGCAGATACGCAGTATTTT

V: TRBV20-1
D: TRBD2
size: NA
J: TRBJ2-2
CDR3: CSARDGRGAQSAGELFF
DNA: TGCAGTGCTAGAGATGGGCGGGGGGCTCAAAGTGCCGGGGAGCTGTTTTTT

V: TRBV27
D: TRBD1
size: NA
J: TRBJ2-3
CDR3: CASSINRGSTDTQYF
DNA: TGTGCCAGCAGTATAAACAGGGGAAGCACAGATACGCAGTATTTT